Listed below are T cell receptor beta chains from one sample, sequenced in a study of T-cell memory formation after mild COVID-19. TCRdb reanalysed the 5' RACE reads using MiXCR and keeps one entry per CDR3 protein. The sample consists of around 300,000 distinct CDR3 sequences, less than 20% of them appearing once. Material: PBMCs or a T cell subset sorted from them (not recorded which). These receptors originate from a man younger than 35 who had mild COVID-19 (a few samples of this study predate the infection). Cell type and time point are not known. CDR3s include the opening cysteine and the closing phenylalanine or tryptophan. A D gene is named only where the DNA matches it firmly. Some rows mark clone size as missing; the rest say once, few, many or name a class of expanded clone.

>-|-|TRBJ1-2|TRBV6-1
CASMKERYTF
TGTGCCAGCATGAAGGAGCGCTACACCTTC
>-|TRBD2|TRBJ2-5|TRBV5-6
CASSSRLAGAQETQYF
TGTGCCAGCAGCTCCAGACTAGCGGGGGCCCAAGAGACCCAGTACTTC
>few|-|TRBJ2-2|TRBV24-1
CATSDLGLDGELFF
TGTGCCACCAGTGATTTGGGTTTGGACGGGGAGCTGTTTTTT
>-|-|TRBJ1-1|TRBV27
CASSFEPADTEAFF
TGTGCCAGCAGTTTTGAGCCGGCGGACACTGAAGCTTTCTTT
>-|TRBD2|TRBJ2-1|TRBV6-2/TRBV6-3
CASRIRNRLAGGPYNEQFF
TGTGCCAGCAGGATTAGGAATCGACTAGCGGGGGGGCCTTACAATGAGCAGTTCTTC
>few|-|TRBJ2-2|TRBV7-2
CASSPHSVYTGELFF
TGTGCCAGCAGCCCCCATTCGGTTTACACCGGGGAGCTGTTTTTT
>-|-|TRBJ2-1|TRBV5-1
CASTGAYNEQFF
TGCGCCAGCACCGGAGCCTACAATGAGCAGTTCTTC
>-|-|TRBJ1-1|TRBV7-9
CASSLANRKLNTEAFF
TGTGCCAGCAGCTTAGCGAATAGAAAATTGAACACTGAAGCTTTCTTT
>-|-|TRBJ1-2|TRBV4-3
CASSQVGRGYGYTF
TGCGCCAGCAGCCAAGTAGGCAGGGGATATGGCTACACCTTC
>-|TRBD1|TRBJ1-2|TRBV29-1
CSVGGTGDYGYTF
TGCAGCGTTGGGGGGACAGGAGACTATGGCTACACCTTC
>many|TRBD1|TRBJ2-2|TRBV5-1
CASSSGQGNTGELFF
TGTGCCAGCAGCTCGGGACAGGGGAACACCGGGGAGCTGTTTTTT
>-|-|TRBJ1-2|TRBV7-9
CASSHRANYGYTF
TGTGCCAGCAGCCACAGGGCTAACTATGGCTACACCTTC
>few|-|TRBJ2-1|TRBV5-1
CASSPNGDEQFF
TGCGCCAGCAGCCCCAACGGGGATGAGCAGTTCTTC
>once|-|TRBJ1-2|TRBV7-2
CASSSTGRLGYTF
TGTGCCAGCAGCTCGACCGGCCGCCTTGGCTACACCTTC
>few|-|TRBJ2-2|TRBV5-8
CASSLRSGTLNTGELFF
TGTGCCAGCAGCTTGCGCTCCGGGACACTGAACACCGGGGAGCTGTTTTTT
>few|-|TRBJ1-2|TRBV11-2
CASSHVGGRDGYTF
TGTGCCAGCAGCCACGTGGGGGGGCGGGATGGCTACACCTTC
>-|-|TRBJ2-2|TRBV12-3/TRBV12-4
CASSLWTGELFF
TGTGCCAGCAGTTTGTGGACCGGGGAGCTGTTTTTT
>-|TRBD1|TRBJ1-5|TRBV5-5
CASSFESGTAQHF
TGTGCCAGCAGCTTTGAGTCCGGGACAGCCCAGCATTTT
>few|-|TRBJ2-3|TRBV12-3/TRBV12-4
CASLGGGAQYF
TGTGCCAGCTTAGGGGGTGGGGCGCAGTATTTT
>few|-|TRBJ1-2|TRBV7-2
CASSPRRDYGYTF
TGTGCCAGCAGCCCCCGACGGGACTATGGCTACACCTTC
>-|-|TRBJ1-2|TRBV4-1
CASSQDFSYGYTF
TGCGCCAGCAGCCAAGATTTCAGCTATGGCTACACCTTC
>-|TRBD2|TRBJ2-3|TRBV7-2
CASSNPLAGGITDTQYF
TGTGCCAGCAGCAACCCTCTAGCGGGGGGGATCACAGATACGCAGTATTTT
>-|TRBD2|TRBJ2-7|TRBV20-1
CSASSGGAYEQYF
TGCAGTGCTAGTTCCGGGGGGGCCTACGAGCAGTACTTC